The 7 T cell receptor beta chains in this list originate from one sample, sequenced in a study of T cells after yellow fever vaccination. From the 5' RACE reads, TCRdb called clonotypes with MiXCR, one entry per CDR3 protein. Found here are 550,000 or so distinct CDR3 sequences, about 19% of them singletons; the top ten hold roughly an eighth. The input for sequencing was PBMCs, taken 15 days after the yellow fever booster vaccination. The receptors shown here come from a man in his thirties or forties who received the YFV17D yellow fever vaccine.

This clonotype has only a few counts. V and J are TRBV29-1 and TRBJ2-7; D is possibly TRBD2 (8 bases). The CDR3 spans 14 residues. The germline CDR1 and CDR2 sequences are SQVTM and ANQGSEA. Between the trimmed V and J ends, which lost 6 bases and 3 bases, there was a span of 18 bases. The CDR3 coding sequence is TGCAGCGTCTTCGGGAGGGGACAGAGCTACGAGCAGTACTTC. It specifies CSVFGRGQSYEQYF.

This clonotype has only a few counts. J is TRBJ2-1 and V is TRBV16; unclear D gene. This CDR3 is built from 12 residues. V was shortened by 0 bases and J by 8 bases, with 5 bases between the two germline ends. Germline V gives CDR1 KGHSY, CDR2 FQNENV. CDR3 amino acids: CASSQSFYEQFF. CDR3 DNA: TGTGCCAGCAGCCAATCTTTCTATGAGCAGTTCTTC.

This clonotype has a count of ten or more. V usage is TRBV11-1 and J usage is TRBJ2-7; 7 bases match TRBD2. The ends lost 1 base at V and 2 bases at J; junction bases unmatched: 14. Germline V lookup: CDR1 SGHAT, CDR2 FQDESV (reference sequence). The CDR3 length is 18 residues. The CDR3 coding sequence is TGTGCCAGCAGCTTAGTTGGGAGACCGGGGGGAACGGCCTACGAGCAGTACTTC. This encodes CASSLVGRPGGTAYEQYF.

This clonotype was seen many times. The chain is built from TRBV12-3 or TRBV12-4 and TRBJ2-7; D unclear. V was cut by 3 bases and J by 0 bases, with 6 bases left in between. This CDR3 has 13 residues. DNA of the CDR3: TGTGCCAGCAGTTTTTCCAGCTCCTACGAGCAGTACTTC. It encodes CASSFSSSYEQYF.

V is TRBV2 and J is TRBJ1-1; possibly TRBD1 for D (5 bases). Trimming removed 3 bases from V and 0 bases from J, with 17 bases in between. The CDR3 extends over 17 amino acids. Germline V gene data show CDR1 as SNHLY and CDR2 as FYNNEI. The CDR3 loop reads CASSDGGVYLMNTEAFF. The DNA of the CDR3 is TGTGCCAGCAGTGATGGGGGAGTATACCTCATGAACACTGAAGCTTTCTTT.

In this sample, this clonotype turned up a few times. The chain has TRBV2 and TRBJ2-7; TRBD2 matches 7 bases. V dropped 5 bases and J dropped 4; count of bases not matched to a gene: 11. Germline loops: CDR1 SNHLY, CDR2 FYNNEI. This CDR3 region has 15 residues. CDR3 coding DNA: TGTGCCAGCAGTCGCCACCGGGGGGAGGGGTACGAGCAGTACTTC. This translates into CASSRHRGEGYEQYF. Combining the CDR3 with reference TRBV2 and TRBJ2-7 gives the whole variable domain EPEVTQTPSHQVTQMGQEVILRCVPISNHLYFYWYRQILGQKVEFLVSFYNNEISEKSEIFDDQFSVERPDGSNFTLKIRSTKLEDSAMYFCASSRHRGEGYEQYFGPGTRLTVT.

This chain connects TRBV24-1 to TRBJ2-1, with unresolved D. Deletions cut 1 base from V and 0 bases from J, with 9 bases between. CDR3 length: 16 residues. From germline, CDR1 is KGHDR and CDR2 SFDVKD. CDR3 residues: CATSDFSPASYNEQFF. CDR3 in DNA: TGTGCCACCAGTGATTTCTCGCCTGCCTCCTACAATGAGCAGTTCTTC.